The rows below give T cell receptor beta chains drawn from one sample of a study of T cell responses to AZD1222 COVID-19 vaccine. The table came from immunoSEQ multiplex PCR; TCRdb's copy has only in-frame clones and leaves some out. The sample records 150,000 to 200,000 clones, approximately 93% being singletons. The specimen was peripheral blood, collected on day 0 of AZD1222 vaccination. The receptors stem from an adult in good health. Both conserved end residues are part of each CDR3. The D gene is left open where the match is weak. Size is omitted from some rows. Given values are once, few, many or a class for expanded clones.

V gene: TRBV5-4; D gene: TRBD2; clone size: .; J gene: TRBJ2-3; CDR3 protein: CASSPSGANTDTQYF; CDR3 DNA: TGTGCCAGCAGCCCCAGCGGGGCCAACACAGATACGCAGTATTTT
V gene: TRBV6-5; D gene: TRBD1; clone size: .; J gene: TRBJ1-2; CDR3 protein: CASSYGTGDQYGYTF; CDR3 DNA: TGTGCCAGCAGTTACGGGACAGGGGATCAATATGGCTACACCTTC
V gene: TRBV5-4; D gene: TRBD1; clone size: .; J gene: TRBJ1-2; CDR3 protein: CASSLGTGLNYGYTF; CDR3 DNA: TGTGCCAGCAGCTTGGGGACAGGGCTTAACTATGGCTACACCTTC
V gene: TRBV6-5; D gene: .; clone size: once; J gene: TRBJ1-4; CDR3 protein: CATRGPEKLFF; CDR3 DNA: TGTGCCACCCGGGGGCCCGAAAAACTGTTTTTT
V gene: TRBV2; D gene: TRBD1; clone size: once; J gene: TRBJ1-1; CDR3 protein: CASSPTGLNTEAFF; CDR3 DNA: TGTGCCAGCAGCCCGACAGGGCTAAACACTGAAGCTTTCTTT
V gene: TRBV7-2; D gene: .; clone size: .; J gene: TRBJ1-3; CDR3 protein: CASSLFGNTIYF; CDR3 DNA: TGTGCCAGCAGCTTATTTGGAAACACCATATATTTT
V gene: TRBV18; D gene: .; clone size: .; J gene: TRBJ1-3; CDR3 protein: CASSPQEGSSGNTIYF; CDR3 DNA: TGTGCCAGCTCACCCCAAGAAGGGAGCTCTGGAAACACCATATATTTT
V gene: TRBV19; D gene: TRBD1; clone size: .; J gene: TRBJ2-2; CDR3 protein: CASSIHSRGLRTGELFF; CDR3 DNA: TGTGCCAGTAGTATTCACTCCAGGGGGCTAAGGACCGGGGAGCTGTTTTTT
V gene: TRBV27; D gene: .; clone size: .; J gene: TRBJ1-1; CDR3 protein: CASSYRVDTEAFF; CDR3 DNA: TGTGCCAGCAGTTATAGGGTGGACACTGAAGCTTTCTTT
V gene: TRBV11-2; D gene: TRBD2; clone size: .; J gene: TRBJ2-7; CDR3 protein: CASSFGRGSYEQYF; CDR3 DNA: TGTGCCAGCAGCTTTGGGCGGGGGAGTTACGAGCAGTACTTC
V gene: TRBV28; D gene: TRBD1; clone size: .; J gene: TRBJ1-2; CDR3 protein: CASSLGSYRGMGYGYTF; CDR3 DNA: TGTGCCAGCAGTTTAGGGTCTTACAGGGGTATGGGCTATGGCTACACCTTC